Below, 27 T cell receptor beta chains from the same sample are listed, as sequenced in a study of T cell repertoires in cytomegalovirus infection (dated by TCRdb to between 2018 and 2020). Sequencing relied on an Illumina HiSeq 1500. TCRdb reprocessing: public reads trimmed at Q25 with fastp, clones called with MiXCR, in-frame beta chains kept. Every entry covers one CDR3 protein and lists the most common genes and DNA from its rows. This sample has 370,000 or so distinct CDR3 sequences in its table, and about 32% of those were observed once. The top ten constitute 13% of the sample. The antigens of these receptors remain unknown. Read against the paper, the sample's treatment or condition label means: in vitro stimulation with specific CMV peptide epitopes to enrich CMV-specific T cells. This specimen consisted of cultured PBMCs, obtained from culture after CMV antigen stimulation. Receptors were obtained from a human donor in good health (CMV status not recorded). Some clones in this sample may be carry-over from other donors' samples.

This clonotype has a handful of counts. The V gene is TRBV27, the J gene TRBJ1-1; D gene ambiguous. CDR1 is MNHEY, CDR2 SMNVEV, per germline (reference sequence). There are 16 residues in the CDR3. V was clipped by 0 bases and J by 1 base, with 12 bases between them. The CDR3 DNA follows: TGTGCCAGCAGTTTATCGGTAGGGCACGCGAACACTGAAGCTTTCTTT. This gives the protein CASSLSVGHANTEAFF.

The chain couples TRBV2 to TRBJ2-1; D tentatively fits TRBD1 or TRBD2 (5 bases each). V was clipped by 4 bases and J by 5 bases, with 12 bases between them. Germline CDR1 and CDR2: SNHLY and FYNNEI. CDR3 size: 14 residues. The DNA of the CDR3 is TGTGCCAGCAGTGGGTGGGACGGAAACAATGAGCAGTTCTTC. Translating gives CASSGWDGNNEQFF. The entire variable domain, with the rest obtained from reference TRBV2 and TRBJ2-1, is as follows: EPEVTQTPSHQVTQMGQEVILRCVPISNHLYFYWYRQILGQKVEFLVSFYNNEISEKSEIFDDQFSVERPDGSNFTLKIRSTKLEDSAMYFCASSGWDGNNEQFFGPGTRLTVL.

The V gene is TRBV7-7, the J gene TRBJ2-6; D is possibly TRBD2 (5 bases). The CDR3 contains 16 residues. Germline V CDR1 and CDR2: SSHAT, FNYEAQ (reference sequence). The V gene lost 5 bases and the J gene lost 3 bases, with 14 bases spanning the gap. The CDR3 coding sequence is TGTGCCAGCAGCGCGGGCCCCATAGGTGGGGCCAACGTCCTGACTTTC. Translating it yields CASSAGPIGGANVLTF.

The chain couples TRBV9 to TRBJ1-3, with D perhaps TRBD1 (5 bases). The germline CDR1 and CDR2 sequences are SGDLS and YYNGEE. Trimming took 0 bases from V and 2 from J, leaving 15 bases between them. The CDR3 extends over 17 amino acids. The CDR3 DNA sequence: TGTGCCAGCAGCGTAGCTGGGGGGAACGCGCCTGGAAACACCATATATTTT. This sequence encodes CASSVAGGNAPGNTIYF.

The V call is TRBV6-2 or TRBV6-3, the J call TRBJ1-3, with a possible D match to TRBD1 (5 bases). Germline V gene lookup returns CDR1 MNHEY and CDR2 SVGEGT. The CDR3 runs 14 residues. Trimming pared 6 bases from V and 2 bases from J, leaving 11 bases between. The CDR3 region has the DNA TGTGCCAGCAGCGAGACAGCAACTGGAAACACCATATATTTT. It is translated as CASSETATGNTIYF.

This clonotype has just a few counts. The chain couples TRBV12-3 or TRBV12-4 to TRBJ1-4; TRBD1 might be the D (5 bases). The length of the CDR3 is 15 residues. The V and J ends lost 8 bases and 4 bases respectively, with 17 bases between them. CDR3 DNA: TGTGCCAGCGCTTCAGGGCCGACCAATAATGAAAAACTGTTTTTT. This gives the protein CASASGPTNNEKLFF.

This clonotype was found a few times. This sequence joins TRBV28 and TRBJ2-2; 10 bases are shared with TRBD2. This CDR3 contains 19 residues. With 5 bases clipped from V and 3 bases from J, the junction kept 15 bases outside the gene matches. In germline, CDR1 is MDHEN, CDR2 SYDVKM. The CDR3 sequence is CASSGGPVAGGGHTGELFF. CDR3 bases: TGTGCCAGCAGTGGGGGCCCTGTAGCGGGAGGAGGTCACACCGGGGAGCTGTTTTTT.

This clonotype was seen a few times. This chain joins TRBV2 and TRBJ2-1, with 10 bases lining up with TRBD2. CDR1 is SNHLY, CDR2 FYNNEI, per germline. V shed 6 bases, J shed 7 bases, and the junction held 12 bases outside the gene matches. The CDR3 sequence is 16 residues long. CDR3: CASSQAASGSHNEQFF. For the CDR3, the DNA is TGTGCCAGCAGCCAAGCAGCTAGCGGGAGTCATAATGAGCAGTTCTTC.

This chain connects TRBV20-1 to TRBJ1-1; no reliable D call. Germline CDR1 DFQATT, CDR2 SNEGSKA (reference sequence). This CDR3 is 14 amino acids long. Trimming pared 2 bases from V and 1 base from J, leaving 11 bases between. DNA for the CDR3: TGCAGTGCTAGAAGGAGGGTGACGAACACTGAAGCTTTCTTT. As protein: CSARRRVTNTEAFF.

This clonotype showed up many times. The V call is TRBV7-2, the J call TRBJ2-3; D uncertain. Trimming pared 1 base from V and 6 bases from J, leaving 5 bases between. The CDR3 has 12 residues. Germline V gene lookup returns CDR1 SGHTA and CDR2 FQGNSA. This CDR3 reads CASSLVFDTQYF. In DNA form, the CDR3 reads TGTGCCAGCAGCTTAGTCTTTGATACGCAGTATTTT.

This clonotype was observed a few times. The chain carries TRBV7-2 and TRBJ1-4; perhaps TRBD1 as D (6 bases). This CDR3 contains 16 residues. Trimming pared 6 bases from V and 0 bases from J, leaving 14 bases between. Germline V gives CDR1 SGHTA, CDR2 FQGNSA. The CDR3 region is CASRGAGAATNEKLFF. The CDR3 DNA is TGTGCCAGCAGGGGGGCAGGAGCTGCAACTAATGAAAAACTGTTTTTT.

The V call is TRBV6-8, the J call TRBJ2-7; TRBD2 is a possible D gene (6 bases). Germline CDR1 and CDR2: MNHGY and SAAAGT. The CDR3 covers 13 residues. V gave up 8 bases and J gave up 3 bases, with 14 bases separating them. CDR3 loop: CASGEDKLYEQYF. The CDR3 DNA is TGTGCCAGCGGGGAGGATAAACTCTACGAGCAGTACTTC.

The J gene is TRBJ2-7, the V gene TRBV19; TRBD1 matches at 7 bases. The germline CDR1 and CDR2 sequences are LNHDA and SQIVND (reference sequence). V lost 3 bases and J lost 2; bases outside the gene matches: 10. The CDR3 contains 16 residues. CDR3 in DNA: TGTGCCAGTAGTATTCCCGGACAGGTCCAAGCCTACGAGCAGTACTTC. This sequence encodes CASSIPGQVQAYEQYF.

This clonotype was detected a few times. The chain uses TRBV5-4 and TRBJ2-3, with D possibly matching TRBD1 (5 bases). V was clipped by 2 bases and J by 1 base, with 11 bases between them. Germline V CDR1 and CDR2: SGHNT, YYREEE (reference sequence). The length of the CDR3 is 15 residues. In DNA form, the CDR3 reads TGTGCCAGCAGCTTAGGGGCAGCGCGCACAGATACGCAGTATTTT. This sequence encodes CASSLGAARTDTQYF.

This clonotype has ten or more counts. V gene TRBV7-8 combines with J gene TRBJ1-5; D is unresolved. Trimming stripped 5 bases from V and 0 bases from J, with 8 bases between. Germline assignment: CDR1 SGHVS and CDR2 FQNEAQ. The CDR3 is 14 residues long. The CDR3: CASSLSDSNQPQHF. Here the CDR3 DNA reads TGTGCCAGCAGCCTGTCCGATAGCAATCAGCCCCAGCATTTT.

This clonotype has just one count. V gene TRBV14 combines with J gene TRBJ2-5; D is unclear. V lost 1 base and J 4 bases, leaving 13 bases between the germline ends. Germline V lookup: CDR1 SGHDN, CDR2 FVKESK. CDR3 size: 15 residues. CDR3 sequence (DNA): TGTGCCAGCAGCCAAGGTGGGGTCAACAGAGAGACCCAGTACTTC. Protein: CASSQGGVNRETQYF.

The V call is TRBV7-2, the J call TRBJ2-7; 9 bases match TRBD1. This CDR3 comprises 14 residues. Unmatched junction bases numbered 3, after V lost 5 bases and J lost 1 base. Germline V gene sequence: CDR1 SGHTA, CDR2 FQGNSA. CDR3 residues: CASSPGTGSYEQYF. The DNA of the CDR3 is TGTGCCAGCAGCCCCGGGACAGGGTCCTACGAGCAGTACTTC.

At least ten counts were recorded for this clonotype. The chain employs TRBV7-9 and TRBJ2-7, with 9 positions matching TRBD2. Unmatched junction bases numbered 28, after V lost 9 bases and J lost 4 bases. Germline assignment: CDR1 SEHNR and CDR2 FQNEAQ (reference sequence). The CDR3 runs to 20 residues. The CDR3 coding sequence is TGTGCCAGTACTCTATGCCCAGCGGGAGGAGCGCTGGCACATGAGTACGAGCAGTACGTC. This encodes CASTLCPAGGALAHEYEQYV.

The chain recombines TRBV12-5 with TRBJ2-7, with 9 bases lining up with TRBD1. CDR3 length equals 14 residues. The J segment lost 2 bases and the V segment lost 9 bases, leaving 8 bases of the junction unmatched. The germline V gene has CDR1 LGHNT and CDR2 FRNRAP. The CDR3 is CARELRDRAYEQYV. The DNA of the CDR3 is TGTGCTAGGGAGCTTCGGGACAGGGCCTACGAGCAGTACGTC.

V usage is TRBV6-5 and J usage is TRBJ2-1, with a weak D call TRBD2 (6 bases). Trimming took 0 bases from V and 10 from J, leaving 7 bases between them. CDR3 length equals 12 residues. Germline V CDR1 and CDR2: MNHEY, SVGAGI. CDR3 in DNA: TGTGCCAGCAGTTACTCGGGGGGAGAGCAGTTCTTC. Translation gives CASSYSGGEQFF.

The CDR3 region has the DNA TGTGCCAGCAGCTCCCCTGGACTAGCGGGAGAACGAGAGACCCAGTACTTC. Its protein is CASSSPGLAGERETQYF. The chain joins TRBV7-9 to TRBJ2-5, with 13 positions matching TRBD2. The CDR3 sequence is 17 residues long. Germline-derived CDR1 and CDR2 are SEHNR and FQNEAQ (reference sequence). Trimming removed 4 bases from V and 4 bases from J; junction bases left unmatched: 9.

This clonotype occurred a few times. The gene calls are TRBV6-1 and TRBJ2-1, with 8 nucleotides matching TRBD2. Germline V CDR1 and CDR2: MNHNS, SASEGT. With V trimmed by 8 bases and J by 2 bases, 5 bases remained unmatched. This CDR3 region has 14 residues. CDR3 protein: CASWELAAYNEQFF. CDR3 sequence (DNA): TGTGCCAGCTGGGAACTAGCGGCCTACAATGAGCAGTTCTTC.

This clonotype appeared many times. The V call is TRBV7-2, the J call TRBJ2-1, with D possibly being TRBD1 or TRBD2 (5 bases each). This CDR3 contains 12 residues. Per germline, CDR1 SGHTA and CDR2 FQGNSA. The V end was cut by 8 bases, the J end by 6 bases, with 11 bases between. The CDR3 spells CASLGGGNEQFF. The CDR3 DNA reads TGTGCCAGCCTAGGTGGGGGCAATGAGCAGTTCTTC.

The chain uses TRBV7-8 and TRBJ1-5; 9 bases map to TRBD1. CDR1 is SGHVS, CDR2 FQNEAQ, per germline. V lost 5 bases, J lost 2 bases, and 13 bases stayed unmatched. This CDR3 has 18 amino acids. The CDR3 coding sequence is TGTGCCAGCAGCGCGAGGGACAGGGACCGATGGCGCAATCAGCCCCAGCATTTT. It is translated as CASSARDRDRWRNQPQHF.

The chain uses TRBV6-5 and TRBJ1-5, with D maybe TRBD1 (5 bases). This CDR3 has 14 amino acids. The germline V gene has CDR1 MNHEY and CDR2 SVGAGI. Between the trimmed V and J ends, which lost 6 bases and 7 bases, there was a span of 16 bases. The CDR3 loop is CASRPQESEQPQHF. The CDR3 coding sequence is TGTGCCAGCAGGCCACAGGAATCGGAACAGCCCCAGCATTTT.

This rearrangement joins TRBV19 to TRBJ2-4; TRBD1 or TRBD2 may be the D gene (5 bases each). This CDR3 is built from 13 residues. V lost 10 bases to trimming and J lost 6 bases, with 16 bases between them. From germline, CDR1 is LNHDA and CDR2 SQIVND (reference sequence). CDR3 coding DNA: TGTGCCACTTCCGGGACGACGGCAAACATTCAGTACTTC. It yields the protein CATSGTTANIQYF.

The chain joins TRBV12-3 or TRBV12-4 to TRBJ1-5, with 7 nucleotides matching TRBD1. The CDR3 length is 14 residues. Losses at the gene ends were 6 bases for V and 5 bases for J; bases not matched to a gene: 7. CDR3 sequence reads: CASSLRDSYQPQHF. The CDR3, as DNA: TGTGCCAGCAGCTTGAGGGACAGTTATCAGCCCCAGCATTTT.